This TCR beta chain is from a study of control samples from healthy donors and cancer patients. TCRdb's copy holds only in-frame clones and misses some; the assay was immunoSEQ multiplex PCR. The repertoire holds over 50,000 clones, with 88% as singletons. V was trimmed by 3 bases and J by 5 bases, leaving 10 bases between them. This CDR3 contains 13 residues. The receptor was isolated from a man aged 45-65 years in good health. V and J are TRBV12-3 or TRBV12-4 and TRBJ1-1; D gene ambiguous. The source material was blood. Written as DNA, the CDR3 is TGTGCCAGCAGTTTGCCCCCTAAAACTGAAGCTTTCTTT. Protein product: CASSLPPKTEAFF.